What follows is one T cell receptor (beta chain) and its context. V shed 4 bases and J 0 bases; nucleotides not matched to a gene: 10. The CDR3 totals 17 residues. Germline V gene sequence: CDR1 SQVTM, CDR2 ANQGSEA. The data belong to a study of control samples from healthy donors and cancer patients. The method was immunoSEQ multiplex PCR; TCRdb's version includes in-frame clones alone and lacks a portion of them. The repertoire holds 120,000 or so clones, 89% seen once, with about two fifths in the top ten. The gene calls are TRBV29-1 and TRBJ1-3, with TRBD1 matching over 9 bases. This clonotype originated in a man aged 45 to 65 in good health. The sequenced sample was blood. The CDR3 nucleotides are TGCAGCGTTGGAGGGACAGGGCCGACACCCTCTGGAAACACCATATATTTT. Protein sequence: CSVGGTGPTPSGNTIYF.